Listed below are T cell receptor beta chains from one sample, sequenced in a study of blood T cell repertoires in COVID-19. Measured with immunoSEQ multiplex PCR; TCRdb has only the in-frame clones, and not every one. The sample yields about 99,000 clones, 84% seen once. The sample taken for sequencing was peripheral blood. These receptors originate from a man aged 65 to 85 with active or convalescent COVID-19. Each CDR3 is given with its conserved first and last residue. The D gene is left open where the match is weak. The size field is filled for only some rows; it gives once, few, many or a size class.

j_gene	abundance	v_gene	d_gene	CDR3aa	CDR3nt
TRBJ1-6	NA	TRBV28	TRBD1	CASTLGGTGVSPLHF	TGTGCCAGCACCCTCGGGGGGACAGGAGTTTCACCCCTCCACTTT
TRBJ2-7	NA	TRBV5-1	NA	CASSLDRASYEQYF	TGCGCCAGCAGCTTGGACAGGGCCTCCTACGAGCAGTACTTC
TRBJ1-2	NA	TRBV4-1	TRBD1	CASSQPDRGLRGYTF	TGCGCCAGCAGCCAACCGGACAGGGGGCTTAGAGGCTACACCTTC
TRBJ2-3	NA	TRBV6-5	TRBD2	CASSLERGGTDTQYF	TGTGCCAGCAGTCTGGAGCGGGGGGGCACAGATACGCAGTATTTT
TRBJ1-4	NA	TRBV5-1	TRBD1	CASSLGVTGFPTNEKLFF	TGCGCCAGCAGCTTGGGTGTGACAGGGTTCCCAACTAATGAAAAACTGTTTTTT
TRBJ2-7	NA	TRBV18	NA	CASSNSTTPKQYF	TGTGCCAGCTCAAACTCGACTACCCCAAAGCAGTACTTC
TRBJ2-3	NA	TRBV6-2/TRBV6-3	TRBD1	CASSPGTGATDTQYF	TGTGCCAGCAGTCCCGGGACAGGGGCCACAGATACGCAGTATTTT
TRBJ1-5	NA	TRBV28	NA	CASSWGGSPQHF	TGTGCCAGCAGTTGGGGAGGATCACCTCAGCATTTT
TRBJ1-4	NA	TRBV9	TRBD1	CASSVGTGGASEKLFF	TGTGCCAGCAGCGTTGGTACAGGGGGCGCGTCTGAAAAACTGTTTTTT
TRBJ1-2	few	TRBV19	NA	CASSLKRLWSHPGNDGYTF	TGTGCCAGTAGCCTAAAGAGATTATGGAGTCATCCGGGAAATGATGGCTACACCTTC
TRBJ2-4	NA	TRBV6-2/TRBV6-3	TRBD1	CASSSLSGTESYIQYF	TGTGCCAGCAGCTCACTCTCCGGGACAGAGAGTTACATTCAGTACTTC
TRBJ1-3	NA	TRBV6-6	NA	CASSPVPETIYF	TGTGCCAGCAGTCCCGTACCTGAGACCATATATTTT
TRBJ1-5	NA	TRBV28	TRBD1	CASRKTGVSNQPQHF	TGTGCCAGCAGGAAGACAGGGGTTAGCAATCAGCCCCAGCATTTT
TRBJ2-3	NA	TRBV5-6	NA	CASSQNRADTQYF	TGTGCCAGCAGCCAAAACAGGGCAGATACGCAGTATTTT
TRBJ2-3	NA	TRBV7-2	NA	CASSYVTDTQYF	TGTGCCAGCAGTTATGTAACAGATACGCAGTATTTT
TRBJ2-7	NA	TRBV9	NA	CASSVGPSSYEQYF	TGTGCCAGCAGCGTTGGGCCGAGCTCCTACGAGCAGTACTTC
TRBJ2-1	NA	TRBV5-4	TRBD2	CASSKPGLAGYNEQFF	TGTGCCAGCAGCAAACCGGGACTAGCAGGCTACAATGAGCAGTTCTTC
TRBJ2-7	NA	TRBV6-1	NA	CASSEGKGTGSQQYF	TGTGCCAGCAGTGAAGGTAAAGGAACAGGGTCTCAGCAGTACTTC
TRBJ2-7	NA	TRBV7-2	NA	CASSLARDSRYEQYF	TGTGCCAGCAGCTTAGCGCGGGACTCCCGATACGAGCAGTACTTC
TRBJ1-2	NA	TRBV19	NA	CASSTSNRDRSSYGYTF	TGTGCCAGTAGTACCTCCAATCGAGACAGGTCTTCCTATGGCTACACCTTC
TRBJ2-1	NA	TRBV7-6	TRBD1	CASSPWTGSSYNEQFF	TGTGCCAGCAGCCCATGGACAGGGAGCTCCTACAATGAGCAGTTCTTC
TRBJ2-7	NA	TRBV7-2	TRBD2	CASSLESTGTSGGYEQYF	TGTGCCAGCAGCTTAGAGTCTACCGGGACTAGCGGGGGATACGAGCAGTACTTC
TRBJ2-6	NA	TRBV24-1	TRBD1	CATRTGIGSGANVLTF	TGTGCCACCCGGACAGGTATTGGCTCTGGGGCCAACGTCCTGACTTTC
TRBJ1-6	NA	TRBV6-2/TRBV6-3	NA	CASSQTATNSPLHF	TGTGCCAGCAGTCAGACAGCAACAAATTCACCCCTCCACTTT
TRBJ2-1	NA	TRBV7-3	TRBD1	CASAWTGVGEQFF	TGTGCCAGCGCCTGGACAGGGGTTGGTGAGCAGTTCTTC
TRBJ1-1	NA	TRBV12-3/TRBV12-4	NA	CASSHSSGRAFF	TGTGCCAGCAGCCATTCCTCCGGGAGAGCTTTCTTT
TRBJ1-1	NA	TRBV7-3	NA	CASSSNGNTEAFF	TGTGCCAGCAGCTCGAACGGGAACACTGAAGCTTTCTTT
TRBJ1-2	NA	TRBV5-8	TRBD1	CASSRNRGRDYGYTF	TGTGCCAGCAGCCGGAACAGGGGACGAGACTATGGCTACACCTTC
TRBJ1-3	NA	TRBV15	NA	CATKHSSGNTIYF	TGTGCCACCAAGCACAGCTCTGGAAACACCATATATTTT
TRBJ2-2	few	TRBV9	TRBD1	CASSPPGTGGAGELFF	TGTGCCAGCAGCCCGCCCGGGACAGGGGGGGCCGGGGAGCTGTTTTTT